This T cell receptor (beta chain) was recovered during a study of T cells after yellow fever vaccination. At least ten counts were recorded for this clonotype. TCRdb itself ran the 5' RACE reads through MiXCR, one entry per CDR3 protein. The sample lists about 320,000 distinct CDR3 sequences, 3.5% to 4.5% occurring once. The TCR sequence derives from a man between 18 and 35 years old who received the YFV17D yellow fever vaccine. The source was PBMCs, collected 15 days after the yellow fever booster vaccination.

The CDR3 DNA sequence: TGTGCCAGCAGCTTTGGGGGGAACAATGAGCAGTTCTTC. Its translation: CASSFGGNNEQFF. The chain couples TRBV7-2 to TRBJ2-1, with D perhaps TRBD2 (6 bases). Trimming took 3 bases from V and 5 from J, leaving 8 bases between them. This CDR3 region has 13 residues. Germline-derived CDR1 and CDR2 are SGHTA and FQGNSA. Drawing the rest from reference TRBV7-2 and TRBJ2-1, the complete variable domain is GAGVSQSPSNKVTEKGKDVELRCDPISGHTALYWYRQSLGQGLEFLIYFQGNSAPDKSGLPSDRFSAERTGGSVSTLTIQRTQQEDSAVYLCASSFGGNNEQFFGPGTRLTVL.